This T cell receptor beta chain was obtained from a study of cytomegalovirus exposure and HLA in healthy donors (dated by TCRdb to the late 2010s). For context, the study as a whole: An earlier analysis of 587 of the donors reported more than 250 Gb of sequence data and around 110 million unique TCR beta sequences from roughly 180 million T cells. Along with the approximately 670-subject first cohort, a separate validation cohort of over a hundred different subjects was used. To predict cytomegalovirus infection status, the study brought together high-throughput TCR immunosequencing, statistical association of individual TCRs with disease status, and machine learning. In a later genetic analysis, genome-wide SNP genotypes for about three fifths of the roughly 670 donors were used, and that subset was treated as a discovery cohort. Every repertoire in the discovery cohort had been generated on one and the same sequencing platform. On average, 235,054 unique TCR beta nucleotide sequences were sequenced per donor among a few hundred genotyped donors of the cohort, with roughly 19% of those sequences being non-productive. Typing coverage varied by locus: about 629-630 donors for A, B, C, DRB1 and DQB1; 522 for DQA1; some 610 for DPA1; more than 450 for DPB1. Of the approximately 400 genotyped donors, roughly 85% fell in the genetic ancestry cluster associated with self-reported Caucasian donors. The study was designed to test whether signatures of past pathogen exposure could be identified by cataloging public T cell receptors. Donor age, sex, ethnicity and CMV serostatus were compiled together with the repertoire data. Around 330 gigabases of sequencing data and approximately 91 million unique TCR sequences made up an early release that covered about 640 HLA-typed donors. The study profiled the T cell repertoires of hundreds of subjects by immunosequencing and related them to cytomegalovirus serostatus. The later analysis used no new phenotypic data to find candidate immune exposures, relying instead on TCR beta sequences and their occurrence across donors. Both class I and class II loci were covered by HLA typing, at four-digit resolution. An earlier analysis of nearly 600 of the donors applied high-throughput TCR beta sequencing to assess whether each TCR beta V gene segment acted as functional or pseudogenic. A later analysis re-analyzed previously published TCR beta repertoires from about 600 donors and added high-resolution HLA genotyping to study TCR occurrence patterns. About five DR-DQ haplotypes were handled as single units for association and clustering, since linkage in the cohort was strong. Results the study describes overall, beyond this receptor: In a later analysis, most CMV-associated TCR beta chains were found to appear HLA-restricted, with HLA associations seemingly driven largely by CMV exposure. A later genetic analysis associated a missense DCLRE1C variant with V-gene and J-gene trimming of TCR beta chains, and an independent cohort replicated the association. HLA typing was unavailable for some donors at each locus, so association tests used only the typed subset. For the cohort, immune exposure information was limited to CMV serostatus. A later analysis found that TCR association rates varied across HLA loci, with DRB1 alleles showing the most associated TCRs and HLA-C alleles the fewest. While some public TCRs were present in many individuals, most TCR sequences turned up only very rarely across donors. A cluster of highly shared sequence variants was judged likely to represent a technical artifact of the sequencing pipeline. In an earlier analysis of roughly 560 of the donors, most TCR beta V segments were observed in productive rearrangements about 87% or about 30% of the time, broadly matching IMGT annotations. Only TCR beta chains were sequenced in this cohort, and the absence of alpha or paired-chain data limited detectable features. Over 15 rarely observed V segments, including chromosome 9 orphons, were excluded from the earlier analysis of several hundred of the donors because counts were too low. The classifier was reported to diagnose cytomegalovirus status with high specificity and sensitivity in both the original and validation cohorts. A total of around 150 TCR beta chains were listed by the study as associated with cytomegalovirus. Linkage disequilibrium might explain the correlated functional status among segregating V segments, but an unknown experimental factor could not be excluded. A further reported finding was that TCR beta sequences accurately predicted the HLA-A and HLA-B alleles for most subjects in the first cohort. In vitro tests confirmed that three of the cytomegalovirus-associated TCR beta chains recognize cytomegalovirus antigens. The presence/absence analyses assumed that sequencing depth was roughly uniform across donors, and that assumption may not be true. According to a later analysis, parvovirus B19, influenza, CMV and Epstein-Barr virus appeared linked to several top co-occurrence clusters. Assigning TCR associations to individual alleles was difficult when HLA alleles, especially DR and DQ, strongly co-occurred. The authors suggested that the approach could potentially be generalized to other disease states and immunological phenotypes. According to a later genetic analysis, donors in an Asian-associated ancestry cluster had fewer N-insertions in productive TCRs than the approximately 700-donor mean. In a later analysis, HLA-associated TCR beta chains showed more clonal expansion and lower generation probabilities than non-associated chains that were equally common. At a false discovery rate of 0.05, a later analysis linked approximately 18,000 TCR beta sequences to specific HLA alleles. Because the 87-base-pair reads could not distinguish some IMGT-functional V segments, including TRBV6-2 and TRBV6-3, those segments were excluded.

In regard to this clone: Its antigen is still unknown. Base-call qualities are not available, and no considerably larger clone is one nucleotide away.

In total, approximately 610 healthy bone marrow donors made up the cohort. At the time of sampling, all cohort members were nominally healthy, though unrecorded immune exposures were likely present. The donor was CMV seropositive and belonged to the group of some 290 seropositive cohort members. A peripheral blood sample was provided by each donor, and peripheral blood mononuclear cells were used for TCR beta sequencing. The Qiagen DNeasy Blood Extraction Kit was used to extract genomic DNA from the blood cell samples. Inclusive of the bounding cysteine and phenylalanine, the CDR3 is 16 residues long. Of the read, only the CDR3 DNA is kept; its 48 bases are in frame from base 1. V gives up 4 bases and J gives up 0 bases, and the segment between their germline ends measures 14 bases. According to the germline V gene, CDR1 reads SGHVS and CDR2 reads FNYEAQ. Libraries were made using the immunoSEQ multiplex PCR assay. A mixture of 60 forward primers for TCR Vbeta segments and 13 reverse primers for TCR Jbeta segments was used in the multiplex PCR. The CDR3 region of rearranged TCR beta genes was amplified from genomic DNA with a multiplex PCR assay. On the Illumina HiSeq System, the amplified TCR beta libraries were sequenced as 87-base-pair reads. Concerning the study's data processing: A later analysis counted about 76 million unique TCR beta chains across the 550 to 700 repertoires, and roughly 11 million of these chains were shared by at least two donors. Raw reads were error-corrected and collapsed into unique sequences with a nearest-neighbor algorithm that merged closely related sequences to remove PCR and sequencing errors. Alignment of CDR3 sequences to IMGT reference sequences was used to assign V, D and J gene segments. Each retained sequence needed at least a six-nucleotide match to both a V gene segment and a J gene segment. A rearrangement was called productive if the CDR3 had no stop codons and remained in frame with V and J, and every other rearrangement was called non-productive. CDR3 was defined according to IMGT convention as the region running from the second conserved V-encoded cysteine to the conserved J-encoded phenylalanine. The earlier analysis of approximately 590 of the donors excluded any sequence lacking an unambiguous match to a single V gene segment. In an earlier analysis of 587 of the donors, a V segment was called functional when productive rearrangements were above 56.7%, and segregating when the standard deviation between donors exceeded 5%. A statistical classification framework was built for diagnosing cytomegalovirus status from the catalog of TCR beta chain sequences. A later analysis assigned V and J genes by comparing TCR nucleotide sequences with IMGT/GENE-DB human TR gene sequences. In a later analysis, CDR3 sequences and most-parsimonious VDJ recombination scenarios were assigned using the TCRdist pipeline. A later analysis defined each TCR beta chain by its CDR3 amino acid sequence plus V-gene family, and excluded reads lacking a unique V-gene family. To address suspected cross-contamination and a sequencing artifact, a later analysis removed roughly 640 highly shared, low-generation-probability nucleotide sequences. A later analysis calculated a clonal expansion index for each public chain from normalized within-repertoire ranks of inferred template counts. Generation probabilities in a later analysis came from a VDJ recombination model fitted to out-of-frame rearrangements, and those results were checked against IGoR. In a later analysis, hypergeometric tests were used to score TCR-TCR, TCR-HLA and TCR-CMV co-occurrence, with a repertoire-size bias correction applied to TCR pairs. A later analysis estimated false discovery rates by permuting HLA or CMV assignments 20 times. A later analysis grouped co-occurring TCRs with DBSCAN, adding TCRdist sequence similarity when clustering within HLA-allele-positive subsets. Co-occurrence clustering excluded repertoires with fewer than 30,000 or more than 120,000 public chains, plus five with anomalous nucleotide sharing. The clones in this table, taken by TCRdb from immuneACCESS, are in-frame only. Not every clone is retained; where verified, under half of the shortfall comes from an unresolved V gene, and the cause of the rest is unknown. V, J and clone size reflect that table, while D and trimming were determined from the DNA. The sample table records 110,000 or so clones; about 9.4% of these occur just once. The top ten clones comprise less than 6.5% of the sample.

This clonotype was obtained from a woman aged 40 to 50 in good health and CMV-seropositive. The sequencing input was PBMCs. The V and J genes are TRBV7-6 and TRBJ2-3; no D segment can be confidently identified. The sequenced DNA: TGTGCCAGCAGCTACCGGGTCCCAACTAGCACAGATACGCAGTATTTT. The translation is CASSYRVPTSTDTQYF.